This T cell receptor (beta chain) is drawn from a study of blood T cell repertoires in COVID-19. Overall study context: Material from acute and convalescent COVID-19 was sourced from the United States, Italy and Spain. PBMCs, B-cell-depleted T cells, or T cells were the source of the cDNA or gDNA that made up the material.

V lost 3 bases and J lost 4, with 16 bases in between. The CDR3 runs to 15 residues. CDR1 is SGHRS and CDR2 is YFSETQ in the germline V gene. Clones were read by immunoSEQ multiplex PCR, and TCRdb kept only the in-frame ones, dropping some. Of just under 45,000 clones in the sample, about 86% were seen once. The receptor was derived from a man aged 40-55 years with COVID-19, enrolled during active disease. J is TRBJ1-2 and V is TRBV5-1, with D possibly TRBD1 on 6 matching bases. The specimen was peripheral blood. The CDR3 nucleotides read TGCGCCAGCAGCTCGACAGGCTCCTTTGTCTATGGCTACACCTTC. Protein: CASSSTGSFVYGYTF.